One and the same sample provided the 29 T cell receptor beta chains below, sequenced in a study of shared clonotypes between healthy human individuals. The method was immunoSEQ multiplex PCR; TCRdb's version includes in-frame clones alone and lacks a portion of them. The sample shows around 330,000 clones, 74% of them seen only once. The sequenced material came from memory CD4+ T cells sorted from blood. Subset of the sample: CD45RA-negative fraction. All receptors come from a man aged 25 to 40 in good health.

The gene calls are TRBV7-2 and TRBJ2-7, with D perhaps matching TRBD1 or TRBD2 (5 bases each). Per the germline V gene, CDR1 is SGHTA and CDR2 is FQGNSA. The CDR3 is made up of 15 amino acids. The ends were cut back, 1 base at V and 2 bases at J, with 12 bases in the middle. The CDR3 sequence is CASSLEAGATYEQYF. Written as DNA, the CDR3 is TGTGCCAGCAGCTTAGAAGCCGGGGCCACCTACGAGCAGTACTTC.

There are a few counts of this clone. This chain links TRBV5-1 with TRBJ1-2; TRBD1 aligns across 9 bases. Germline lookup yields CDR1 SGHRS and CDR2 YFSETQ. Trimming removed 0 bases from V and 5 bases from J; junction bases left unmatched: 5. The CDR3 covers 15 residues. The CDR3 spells CASSLEGQGRYGYTF. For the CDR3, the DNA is TGCGCCAGCAGCTTGGAGGGACAGGGACGTTATGGCTACACCTTC.

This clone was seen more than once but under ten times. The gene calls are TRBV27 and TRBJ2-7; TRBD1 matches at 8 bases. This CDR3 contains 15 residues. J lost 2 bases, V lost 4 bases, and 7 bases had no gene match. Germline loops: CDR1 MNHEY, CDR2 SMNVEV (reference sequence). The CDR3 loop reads CASSYWTGYPYEQYF. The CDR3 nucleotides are TGTGCCAGCAGTTACTGGACAGGGTACCCCTACGAGCAGTACTTC.

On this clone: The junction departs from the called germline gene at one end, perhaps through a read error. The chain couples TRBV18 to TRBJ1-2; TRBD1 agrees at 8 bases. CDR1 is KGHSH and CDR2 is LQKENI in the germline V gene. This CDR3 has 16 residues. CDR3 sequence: CASSPRIQGQATMMVF. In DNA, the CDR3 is TGTGCCAGCTCACCAAGAATTCAGGGACAGGCAACTATGATGGTCTTC.

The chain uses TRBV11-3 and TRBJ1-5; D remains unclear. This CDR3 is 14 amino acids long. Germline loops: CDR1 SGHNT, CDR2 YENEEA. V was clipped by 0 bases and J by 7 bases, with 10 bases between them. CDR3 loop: CASSLDQDRQPQHF. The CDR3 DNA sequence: TGTGCCAGCAGCTTAGATCAGGATAGGCAGCCCCAGCATTTT.

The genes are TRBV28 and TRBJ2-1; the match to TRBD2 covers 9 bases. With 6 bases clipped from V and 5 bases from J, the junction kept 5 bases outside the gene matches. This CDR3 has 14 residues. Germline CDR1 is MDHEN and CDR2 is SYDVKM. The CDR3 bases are TGTGCCAGCAGGGCGCGGGAGGGGGACAATGAGCAGTTCTTC. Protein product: CASRAREGDNEQFF.

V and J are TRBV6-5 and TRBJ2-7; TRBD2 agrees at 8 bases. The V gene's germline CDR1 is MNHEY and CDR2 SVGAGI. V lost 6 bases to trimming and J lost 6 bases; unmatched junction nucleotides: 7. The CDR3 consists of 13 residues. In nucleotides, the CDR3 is TGTGCCAGCAGCTCCGGGGGGGTCGGCGAGCAGTACTTC. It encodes CASSSGGVGEQYF.

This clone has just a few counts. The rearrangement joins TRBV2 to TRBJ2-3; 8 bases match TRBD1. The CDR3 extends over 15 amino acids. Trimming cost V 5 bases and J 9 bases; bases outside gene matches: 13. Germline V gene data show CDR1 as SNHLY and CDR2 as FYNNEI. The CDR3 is CASSSQGPGQETQYF. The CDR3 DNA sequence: TGTGCCAGCAGTTCCCAGGGCCCGGGACAGGAGACGCAGTATTTT.

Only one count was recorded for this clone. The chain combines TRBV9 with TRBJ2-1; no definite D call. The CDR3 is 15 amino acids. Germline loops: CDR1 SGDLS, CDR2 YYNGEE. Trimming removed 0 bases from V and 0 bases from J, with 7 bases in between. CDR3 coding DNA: TGTGCCAGCAGCGTAGCGCTTAGCTCCTACAATGAGCAGTTCTTC. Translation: CASSVALSSYNEQFF.

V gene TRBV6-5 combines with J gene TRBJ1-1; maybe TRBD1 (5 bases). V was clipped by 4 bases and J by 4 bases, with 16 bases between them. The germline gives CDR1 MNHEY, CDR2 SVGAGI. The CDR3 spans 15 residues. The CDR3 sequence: CASSSLTRRGTEAFF. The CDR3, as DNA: TGTGCCAGCAGTTCCTTAACAAGGAGGGGCACTGAAGCTTTCTTT.

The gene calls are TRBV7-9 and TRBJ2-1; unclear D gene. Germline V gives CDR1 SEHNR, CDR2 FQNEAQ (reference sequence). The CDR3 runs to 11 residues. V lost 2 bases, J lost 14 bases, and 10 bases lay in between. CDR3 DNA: TGTGCCAGCAGCTTACATGGGCCTGAGTTCTTC. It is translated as CASSLHGPEFF.

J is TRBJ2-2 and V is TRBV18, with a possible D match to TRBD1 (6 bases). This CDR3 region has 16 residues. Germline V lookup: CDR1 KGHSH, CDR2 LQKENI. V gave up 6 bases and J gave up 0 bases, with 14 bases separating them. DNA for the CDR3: TGTGCCAGCTCCGAATACAGGGTTACGAACACCGGGGAGCTGTTTTTT. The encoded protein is CASSEYRVTNTGELFF.

CDR3 protein: CASSKDGNQPQHF. In DNA, the CDR3 is TGTGCCAGCAGTAAGGACGGGAATCAGCCCCAGCATTTT. The V call is TRBV6-6, the J call TRBJ1-5; D not certain. V lost 5 bases, J lost 4 bases, and 9 bases lay in between. This CDR3 is built from 13 residues. The germline gives CDR1 MNHNY, CDR2 SVGAGI (reference sequence).

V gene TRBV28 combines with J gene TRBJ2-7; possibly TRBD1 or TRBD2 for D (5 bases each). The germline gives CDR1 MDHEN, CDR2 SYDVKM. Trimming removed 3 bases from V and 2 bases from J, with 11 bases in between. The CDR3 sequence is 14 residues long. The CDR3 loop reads CASSFLRDPYEQYF. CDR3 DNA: TGTGCCAGCAGTTTCTTACGGGACCCCTACGAGCAGTACTTC.

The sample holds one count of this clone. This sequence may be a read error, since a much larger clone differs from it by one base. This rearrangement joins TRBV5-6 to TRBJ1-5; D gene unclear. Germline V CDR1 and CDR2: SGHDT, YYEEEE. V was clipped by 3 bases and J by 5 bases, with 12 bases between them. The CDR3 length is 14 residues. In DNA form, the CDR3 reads TGTGCCAGCAGCTGGAAGGAGGTTTATCAGCCCCAGCATTTT. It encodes CASSWKEVYQPQHF.

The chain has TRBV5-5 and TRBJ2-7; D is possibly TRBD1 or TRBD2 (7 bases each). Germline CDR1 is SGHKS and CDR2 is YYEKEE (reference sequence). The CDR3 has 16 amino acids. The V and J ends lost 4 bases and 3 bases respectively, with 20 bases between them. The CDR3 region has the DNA TGTGCCAGCAGCCCAAAGGGAGCGGGACAGCTCTACGAGCAGTACTTC. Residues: CASSPKGAGQLYEQYF.

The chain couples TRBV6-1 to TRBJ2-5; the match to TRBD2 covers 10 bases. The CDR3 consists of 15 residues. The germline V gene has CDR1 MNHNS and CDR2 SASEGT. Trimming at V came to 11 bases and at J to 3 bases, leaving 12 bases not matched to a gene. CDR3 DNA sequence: TGTGCCGGTAGCGGGAGGCCTCCCACAAAAGAGACCCAGTACTTC. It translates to CAGSGRPPTKETQYF.

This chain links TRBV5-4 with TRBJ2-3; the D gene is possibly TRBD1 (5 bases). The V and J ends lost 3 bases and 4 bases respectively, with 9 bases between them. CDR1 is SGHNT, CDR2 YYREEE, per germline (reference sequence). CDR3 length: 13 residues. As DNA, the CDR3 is TGTGCCAGCAGCTCCTTGACAGCAGATACGCAGTATTTT. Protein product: CASSSLTADTQYF.

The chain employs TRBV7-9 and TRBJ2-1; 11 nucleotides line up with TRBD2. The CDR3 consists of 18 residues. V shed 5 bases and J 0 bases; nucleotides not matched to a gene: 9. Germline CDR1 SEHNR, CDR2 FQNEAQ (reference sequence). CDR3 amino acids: CASSNLAGGHPSYNEQFF. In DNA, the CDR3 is TGTGCCAGCAGCAATCTAGCGGGAGGACACCCCTCCTACAATGAGCAGTTCTTC.

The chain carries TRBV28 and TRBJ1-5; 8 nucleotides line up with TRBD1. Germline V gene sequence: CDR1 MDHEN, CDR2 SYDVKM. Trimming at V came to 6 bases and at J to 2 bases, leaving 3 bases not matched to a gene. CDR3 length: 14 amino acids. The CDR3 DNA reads TGTGCCAGCAGCCAGACAGGGGGCAATCAGCCCCAGCATTTT. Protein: CASSQTGGNQPQHF.

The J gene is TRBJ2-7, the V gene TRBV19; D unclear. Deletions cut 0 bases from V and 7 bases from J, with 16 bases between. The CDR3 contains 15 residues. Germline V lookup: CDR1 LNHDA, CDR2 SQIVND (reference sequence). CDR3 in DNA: TGTGCCAGTAGTATAGATTCTTCGGCGTCTAGGGAGCAGTACTTC. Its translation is CASSIDSSASREQYF.

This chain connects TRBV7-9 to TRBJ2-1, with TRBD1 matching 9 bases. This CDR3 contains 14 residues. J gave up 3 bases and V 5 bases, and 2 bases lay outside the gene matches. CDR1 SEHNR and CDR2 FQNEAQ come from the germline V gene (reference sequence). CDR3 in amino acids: CASSPDRGYNEQFF. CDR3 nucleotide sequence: TGTGCCAGCAGCCCGGACAGGGGCTACAATGAGCAGTTCTTC.

The CDR3 region has the DNA TGCAGTGCTACTTATGTTGAGCAGTTCTTC. Its translation: CSATYVEQFF. V is TRBV20-1 and J is TRBJ2-1; D call uncertain. This CDR3 is 10 amino acids long. Trimming pared 4 bases from V and 9 bases from J, leaving 7 bases between. Per the germline V gene, CDR1 is DFQATT and CDR2 is SNEGSKA (reference sequence).

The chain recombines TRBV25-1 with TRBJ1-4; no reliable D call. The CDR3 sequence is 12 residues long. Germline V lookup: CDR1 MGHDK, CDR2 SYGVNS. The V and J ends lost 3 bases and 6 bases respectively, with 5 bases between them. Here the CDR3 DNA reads TGTGCCAGCAGTGAGGGGTATGAAAAACTGTTTTTT. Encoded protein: CASSEGYEKLFF.

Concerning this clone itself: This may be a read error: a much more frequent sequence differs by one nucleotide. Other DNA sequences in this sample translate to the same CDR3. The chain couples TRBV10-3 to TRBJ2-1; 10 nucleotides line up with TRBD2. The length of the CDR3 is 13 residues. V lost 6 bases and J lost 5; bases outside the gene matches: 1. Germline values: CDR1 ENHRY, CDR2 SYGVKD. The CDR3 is CAISGLADNEQFF. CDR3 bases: TGTGCCATCAGCGGACTAGCGGACAATGAGCAGTTCTTC.

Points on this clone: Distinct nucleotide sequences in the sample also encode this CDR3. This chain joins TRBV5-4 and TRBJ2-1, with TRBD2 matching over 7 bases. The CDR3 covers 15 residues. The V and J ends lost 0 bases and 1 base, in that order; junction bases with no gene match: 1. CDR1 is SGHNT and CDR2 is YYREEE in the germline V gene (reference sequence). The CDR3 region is CASSLARGSYNEQFF. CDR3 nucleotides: TGTGCCAGCAGCTTGGCGCGGGGGTCCTACAATGAGCAGTTCTTC.

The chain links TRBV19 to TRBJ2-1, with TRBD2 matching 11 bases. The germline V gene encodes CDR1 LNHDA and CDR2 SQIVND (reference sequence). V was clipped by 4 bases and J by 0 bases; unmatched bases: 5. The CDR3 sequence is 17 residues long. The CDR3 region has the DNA TGTGCCAGTAGTAGATCTAGCGGGAGGTACTCCTACAATGAGCAGTTCTTC. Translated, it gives CASSRSSGRYSYNEQFF.

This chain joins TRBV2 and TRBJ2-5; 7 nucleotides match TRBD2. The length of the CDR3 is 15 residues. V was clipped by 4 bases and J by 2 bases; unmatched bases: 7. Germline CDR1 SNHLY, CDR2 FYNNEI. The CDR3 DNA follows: TGTGCCAGCAGTGTGGTTAGCGGGCCTCAAGAGACCCAGTACTTC. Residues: CASSVVSGPQETQYF.

The CDR3 loop is CASSLYEQFF. CDR3 sequence (DNA): TGTGCCAGCAGTTTATATGAGCAGTTCTTC. V usage is TRBV28 and J usage is TRBJ2-1; D not certain. V was cut by 1 base and J by 8 bases, with 0 bases left in between. This CDR3 is 10 amino acids long. CDR1 MDHEN and CDR2 SYDVKM come from the germline V gene. Supplemented by reference TRBV28 and TRBJ2-1, the full variable domain reads DVKVTQSSRYLVKRTGEKVFLECVQDMDHENMFWYRQDPGLGLRLIYFSYDVKMKEKGDIPEGYSVSREKKERFSLILESASTNQTSMYLCASSLYEQFFGPGTRLTVL.